The entry that follows covers one T cell receptor beta chain sequence. The antigen remains unidentified. PCR amplification relied on 60 Vbeta primers (plus 13 Jbeta primers). TCRdb keeps only in-frame clones here, not all; method: immunoSEQ multiplex PCR. This sample has around 140,000 clones, with 80% found just once. Germline CDR1 MNHEY, CDR2 SMNVEV (reference sequence). Trimming stripped 6 bases from V and 3 bases from J, with 13 bases between. The CDR3 length is 14 residues. The entry originates in a study of cytomegalovirus exposure and HLA in healthy donors. The study, taken as a whole, reports: The HLA-A and HLA-B alleles of most subjects were reportedly predicted accurately from TCR beta sequences. In vitro checks showed that three CMV-associated chains really do target CMV antigens. Relative to the approximately 660-donor mean, N-insertions were reportedly fewer in an Asian-associated ancestry cluster in a later analysis.

V is TRBV27 and J is TRBJ2-3, with TRBD2 as a possible D gene (5 bases). The sample consisted of PBMCs. The origin of this receptor is a man aged 35-49 years in good health and CMV-seronegative. CDR3 protein: CASSITGGTDTQYF. The CDR3 DNA reads TGTGCCAGCAGCATCACCGGCGGGACAGATACGCAGTATTTT.